These 16 T cell receptor beta chains were all obtained from the same sample, sequenced in a study of STAT5B mutations in CD4+ large granular lymphocyte leukemia. The protocol was immunoSEQ multiplex PCR, while the TCRdb copy is restricted to in-frame clones and leaves out a portion. The table records about 26,000 clones, around 81% of them present only once. Sequenced input: CD4+ T cells from blood buffy coats. Receptors originate from a human donor in good health.

This clone has a single count. The J gene is TRBJ1-2, the V gene TRBV6-6; TRBD1 agrees at 8 bases. CDR3 size: 13 residues. V lost 6 bases and J lost 2; bases outside the gene matches: 2. Germline assignment: CDR1 MNHNY and CDR2 SVGAGI (reference sequence). The CDR3 loop reads CASRWTGNYGYTF. The CDR3 nucleotides are TGTGCCAGCAGGTGGACAGGGAACTATGGCTACACCTTC.

The CDR3 spells CASSLAPSGATDTQYF. The CDR3 DNA sequence: TGTGCCAGCAGCTTAGCCCCTAGCGGGGCTACAGATACGCAGTATTTT. The chain joins TRBV7-2 to TRBJ2-3; the match to TRBD2 covers 9 bases. The CDR3 extends over 16 amino acids. Germline CDR1 and CDR2: SGHTA and FQGNSA. V gave up 0 bases and J gave up 3 bases; unmatched junction bases: 4.

This clone was seen more than once but under ten times. The rearrangement joins TRBV5-1 to TRBJ1-4; 9 nucleotides align to TRBD1. The CDR3 spans 15 residues. V shed 1 base and J 8 bases; nucleotides not matched to a gene: 6. The germline V gene encodes CDR1 SGHRS and CDR2 YFSETQ. The CDR3 loop reads CASSLTGDRVEKLFF. The DNA of the CDR3 is TGCGCCAGCAGCTTGACCGGGGACAGGGTCGAAAAACTGTTTTTT.

This clone was counted a few times. V gene TRBV4-2 combines with J gene TRBJ1-2; D call uncertain. Per germline, CDR1 LGHNA and CDR2 YNFKEQ. The CDR3 totals 15 residues. The V and J ends lost 1 base and 2 bases respectively, with 11 bases between them. The CDR3 DNA is TGTGCCAGCAGCCAAGTAACGAACGCCAACTATGGCTACACCTTC. It codes for CASSQVTNANYGYTF.

The CDR3 loop reads CASKYLAPQTGELFF. The CDR3 DNA is TGTGCCAGCAAGTACCTAGCGCCCCAAACCGGGGAGCTGTTTTTT. This sequence joins TRBV5-6 and TRBJ2-2; weak D call: TRBD2 (6 bases). The length of the CDR3 is 15 residues. The V gene's germline CDR1 is SGHDT and CDR2 YYEEEE. Trimming took off 6 bases at V and 5 bases at J, with 17 bases between the two ends.

The V gene is TRBV5-8, the J gene TRBJ2-3; a weak D match, TRBD1 (6 bases). V was trimmed by 4 bases and J by 0 bases, leaving 9 bases between them. The CDR3 covers 14 residues. CDR1 and CDR2 from the germline V gene are SGHTS and YDEGEE. The CDR3 DNA reads TGTGCCAGCAGCCCCGACAGGAGCACAGATACGCAGTATTTT. It encodes CASSPDRSTDTQYF.

The chain has TRBV19 and TRBJ1-3; D ambiguous. The CDR3 is 13 residues long. Trimming took 7 bases from V and 0 from J, leaving 7 bases between them. Germline V gene sequence: CDR1 LNHDA, CDR2 SQIVND (reference sequence). CDR3 in DNA: TGTGCCAGTATGTTGGTCTCTGGAAACACCATATATTTT. Translated, it gives CASMLVSGNTIYF.

The chain carries TRBV5-1 and TRBJ2-1; D might be TRBD2 (6 bases). The CDR3 has 15 residues. Deletions cut 1 base from V and 5 bases from J, with 13 bases between. The germline V gene has CDR1 SGHRS and CDR2 YFSETQ. The CDR3 loop is CASSLIAAVDNEQFF. CDR3 nucleotides: TGCGCCAGCAGCTTGATAGCGGCCGTCGACAATGAGCAGTTCTTC.

The chain employs TRBV28 and TRBJ1-2; D ambiguous. This CDR3 comprises 11 residues. Germline loops: CDR1 MDHEN, CDR2 SYDVKM. V dropped 4 bases and J dropped 5 bases, with 5 bases sitting between them. The CDR3 region has the DNA TGTGCCAGCAGTTCCCTTTATGGCTACACCTTC. Translation gives CASSSLYGYTF.

The V gene is TRBV7-2, the J gene TRBJ2-3; maybe TRBD2 (7 bases). The CDR3 has 16 amino acids. The V and J ends lost 2 bases and 6 bases respectively, with 18 bases between them. Germline-derived CDR1 and CDR2 are SGHTA and FQGNSA. The CDR3 spells CASSLNGGGGVDTQYF. CDR3 coding DNA: TGTGCCAGCAGCTTAAATGGCGGAGGGGGGGTCGATACGCAGTATTTT.

The gene calls are TRBV6-6 and TRBJ2-3, with TRBD2 identical over 7 bases. This CDR3 is 16 amino acids long. V shed 8 bases and J 2 bases; nucleotides not matched to a gene: 13. Germline V gene sequence: CDR1 MNHNY, CDR2 SVGAGI (reference sequence). The CDR3 sequence: CASATLAPKFTDTQYF. The CDR3 DNA reads as TGTGCCAGCGCTACACTAGCGCCCAAATTCACAGATACGCAGTATTTT.

The gene calls are TRBV19 and TRBJ1-2, with TRBD1 matching 10 bases. CDR3 length: 14 amino acids. Trimming cost V 5 bases and J 5 bases; bases outside gene matches: 5. Germline CDR1 and CDR2: LNHDA and SQIVND (reference sequence). CDR3 region: CASSPDRGRYGYTF. The CDR3 nucleotides read TGTGCCAGTAGTCCGGACAGGGGGAGGTATGGCTACACCTTC. Supplemented by reference TRBV19 and TRBJ1-2, the full variable domain reads DGGITQSPKYLFRKEGQNVTLSCEQNLNHDAMYWYRQDPGQGLRLIYYSQIVNDFQKGDIAEGYSVSREKKESFPLTVTSAQKNPTAFYLCASSPDRGRYGYTFGSGTRLTVV.

This clone was seen a handful of times. V and J are TRBV19 and TRBJ1-5; maybe TRBD1 (6 bases). V was cut by 2 bases and J by 0 bases, with 14 bases left in between. Germline V gene lookup returns CDR1 LNHDA and CDR2 SQIVND (reference sequence). CDR3 length equals 17 residues. The CDR3 nucleotides are TGTGCCAGTAGTATAAACCCGACAGGCTATAGCAATCAGCCCCAGCATTTT. Its protein is CASSINPTGYSNQPQHF.

The chain joins TRBV6-1 to TRBJ1-5; TRBD1 matches at 8 bases. The length of the CDR3 is 17 residues. The V and J ends lost 1 base and 7 bases, in that order; junction bases with no gene match: 12. The germline gives CDR1 MNHNS, CDR2 SASEGT. The CDR3 DNA reads as TGTGCCAGCAGTGAAGGGACAGGGCTCTTCTCGGGGCAGCCCCAGCATTTT. Translation: CASSEGTGLFSGQPQHF.

As to this clone: The same CDR3 can be traced to other DNA sequences in this sample. The chain joins TRBV5-5 to TRBJ1-5; D unclear. Germline V gives CDR1 SGHKS, CDR2 YYEKEE (reference sequence). CDR3 length: 13 amino acids. Trimming removed 2 bases at V and 1 base at J, with 4 bases between. The CDR3 region is CASSLGSNQPQHF. The CDR3 DNA follows: TGTGCCAGCAGCTTAGGAAGCAATCAGCCCCAGCATTTT.

The rearrangement links TRBV11-2 to TRBJ2-5, with no clear D. V was cut by 1 base and J by 3 bases, with 6 bases left in between. CDR3 length equals 13 residues. Germline CDR1 reads SGHAT; CDR2 reads FQNNGV. CDR3 protein: CASSLGQKETQYF. For the CDR3, the DNA is TGTGCCAGCAGCTTAGGGCAGAAAGAGACCCAGTACTTC.